The source of this T cell receptor beta chain is a study of T-cell memory formation after mild COVID-19. Study-wide context: TCR clusters were largely donor specific. Findings and caveats of the study: Mainly in CM and EM were contracting CD4+ clones; CD8+ were in EMRA.

From 5'RACE with constant-segment primers came TCR alpha and TCR beta cDNA libraries that carried sample barcodes and UMIs. Each CDR3 protein is one row after TCRdb ran MiXCR on the 5' RACE reads. The repertoire has some 180,000 distinct CDR3 sequences, over 10% of them found once; the top ten carry 3.3%. The CDR3 totals 17 residues. J gave up 1 base and V 4 bases, and 10 bases lay outside the gene matches. Germline V gene sequence: CDR1 SGHRS, CDR2 YFSETQ. Comment on this clonotype: The target antigen is unknown.

This sequence originates from a man aged 18-30 years who had mild COVID-19 (a few samples of this study predate the infection). Cell type and time point are not known. The chain is built from TRBV5-1 and TRBJ2-3; 9 nucleotides match TRBD2. Sequences were obtained from PBMCs or a T cell subset sorted from them (not recorded which). The CDR3, as DNA: TGCGCCAGCAGCCCGAACCCCAGACTAGCGGGCACAGATACGCAGTATTTT. Residues: CASSPNPRLAGTDTQYF. The whole variable domain, filled in from reference TRBV5-1 and TRBJ2-3, reads KAGVTQTPRYLIKTRGQQVTLSCSPISGHRSVSWYQQTPGQGLQFLFEYFSETQRNKGNFPGRFSGRQFSNSRSEMNVSTLELGDSALYLCASSPNPRLAGTDTQYFGPGTRLTVL.